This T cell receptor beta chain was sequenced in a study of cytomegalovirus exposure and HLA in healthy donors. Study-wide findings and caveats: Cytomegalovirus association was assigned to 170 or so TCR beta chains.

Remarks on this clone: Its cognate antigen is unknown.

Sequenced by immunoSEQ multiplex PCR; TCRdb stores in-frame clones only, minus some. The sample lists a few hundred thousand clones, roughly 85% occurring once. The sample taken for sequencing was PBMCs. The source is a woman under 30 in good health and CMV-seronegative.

CDR3 amino acids: CASRQGRDTEAFF. The CDR3 coding sequence is TGTGCCAGCAGACAGGGGCGGGACACTGAAGCTTTCTTT. The chain couples TRBV5-4 to TRBJ1-1, with 7 nucleotides matching TRBD1. After removal of 5 bases from V and 3 bases from J, the junction contained 4 bases not matched to a gene. The CDR3 is made up of 13 amino acids. CDR1 SGHNT and CDR2 YYREEE come from the germline V gene (reference sequence).